The 20 T cell receptor beta chains below were found in one sample sequenced in a study of T cell repertoires in cytomegalovirus infection. TCRdb called the reads again in MiXCR, with one record for every CDR3 protein. This table has 600,000 to 700,000 distinct CDR3 sequences, roughly 33% appearing once. Their antigen targets remain unknown. The input for sequencing was cultured PBMCs, taken from culture after CMV antigen stimulation. These receptors were collected from a human donor in good health (CMV status not recorded). Some clones in this sample may be carry-over from other donors' samples.

The genes are TRBV20-1 and TRBJ2-7; 13 nucleotides line up with TRBD2. The V segment lost 3 bases and the J segment 5 bases; nucleotides outside the gene matches: 7. In germline, CDR1 is DFQATT, CDR2 SNEGSKA (reference sequence). The CDR3 covers 15 residues. Here the CDR3 DNA reads TGCAGTGCTAGGCCGGGACTAGCGGGAACCAACGAGCAGTACTTC. It encodes CSARPGLAGTNEQYF.

This clonotype was counted a single time. The chain combines TRBV6-2 or TRBV6-3 with TRBJ2-1, with D possibly being TRBD1 or TRBD2 (5 bases each). Deletions cut 2 bases from V and 5 bases from J, with 13 bases between. Germline V gene sequence: CDR1 MNHEY, CDR2 SVGEGT. This CDR3 has 15 residues. The CDR3 sequence is CASSYRRDLDNEQFF. CDR3 DNA sequence: TGTGCCAGCAGTTACCGCCGGGACCTCGACAATGAGCAGTTCTTC.

The rearrangement uses TRBV4-3 and TRBJ2-1, with D perhaps assigned TRBD1 or TRBD2 (5 bases each). Trimming stripped 3 bases from V and 9 bases from J, with 18 bases between. The CDR3 sequence is 15 residues long. In germline, CDR1 is LGHNA, CDR2 YSLEER. As DNA, the CDR3 is TGCGCCAGCAGCCAGGACCGGGACCAGAGGCTTGAGCAGTTCTTC. It encodes CASSQDRDQRLEQFF.

In its sample, this clonotype was seen many times. Here the CDR3 reads CASSGTSSGANVLTF. CDR3 bases: TGTGCCAGCAGTGGGACCTCCTCTGGGGCCAACGTCCTGACTTTC. This chain uses TRBV6-1 with TRBJ2-6, with D hard to call. Germline V gene lookup returns CDR1 MNHNS and CDR2 SASEGT. The CDR3 sequence is 15 residues long. Trimming took off 4 bases at V and 0 bases at J, with 7 bases between the two ends.

CDR3 nucleotide sequence: TGTGCCAGCAGCCAGAACAGCTTACGCGGTGAAAAACTGTTTTTT. As protein: CASSQNSLRGEKLFF. The chain employs TRBV2 and TRBJ1-4; D call uncertain. Trimming took 6 bases from V and 7 from J, leaving 18 bases between them. This CDR3 has 15 residues. Germline CDR1 SNHLY, CDR2 FYNNEI.

CDR3 protein: CSAGPTAPTDTQYF. CDR3 DNA: TGCAGTGCCGGACCGACCGCCCCCACAGATACGCAGTATTTT. The gene calls are TRBV20-1 and TRBJ2-3; D uncertain. CDR1 DFQATT and CDR2 SNEGSKA come from the germline V gene (reference sequence). V lost 6 bases and J 2 bases, leaving 15 bases between the germline ends. The CDR3 totals 14 residues.

V is TRBV24-1 and J is TRBJ2-3, with TRBD1 identical over 8 bases. The ends lost 7 bases at V and 1 base at J; junction bases unmatched: 3. Germline loops: CDR1 KGHDR, CDR2 SFDVKD. This CDR3 contains 14 residues. The CDR3 DNA sequence: TGTGCCACCAGCAGGGGGCGCGGCACAGATACGCAGTATTTT. Protein: CATSRGRGTDTQYF.

CDR3 in amino acids: CSAERAPGGNQPQHF. CDR3 DNA sequence: TGCAGTGCTGAGCGGGCCCCTGGGGGCAATCAGCCCCAGCATTTT. The chain combines TRBV20-1 with TRBJ1-5; the D is unclear. The germline gives CDR1 DFQATT, CDR2 SNEGSKA (reference sequence). Trimming stripped 5 bases from V and 2 bases from J, with 16 bases between. There are 15 residues in the CDR3.

This rearrangement joins TRBV7-9 to TRBJ2-1; the match to TRBD1 covers 9 bases. CDR1 and CDR2 (germline): SEHNR, FQNEAQ (reference sequence). Trimming cost V 5 bases and J 9 bases; bases outside gene matches: 11. The length of the CDR3 is 15 residues. CDR3 in amino acids: CASSPPGTGLVEQFF. CDR3 DNA: TGTGCCAGCAGCCCCCCAGGGACAGGGCTAGTTGAGCAGTTCTTC.

A few counts support this clonotype. The chain carries TRBV6-5 and TRBJ1-1, with 7 bases identical to TRBD1. Germline assignment: CDR1 MNHEY and CDR2 SVGAGI. The junction had 2 bases not matched to a gene; V was cut back by 6 bases and J by 4 bases. The CDR3 length is 12 residues. The CDR3 DNA is TGTGCCAGCAGGACAGGGACCACTGAAGCTTTCTTT. Protein: CASRTGTTEAFF.

This clonotype was seen many times. The chain carries TRBV7-6 and TRBJ2-7; TRBD2 matches at 11 bases. This CDR3 spans 15 amino acids. Germline V gives CDR1 SGHVS, CDR2 FNYEAQ. With 6 bases clipped from V and 2 bases from J, the junction kept 6 bases outside the gene matches. CDR3 sequence reads: CASSSPGLAAYEQYF. CDR3 nucleotide sequence: TGTGCCAGCAGTTCACCGGGACTAGCGGCCTACGAGCAGTACTTC.

This clonotype turned up a few times. The V gene is TRBV6-1, the J gene TRBJ1-5, with 8 positions matching TRBD1. The CDR3 is 17 residues long. Germline V gives CDR1 MNHNS, CDR2 SASEGT. The V segment lost 7 bases and the J segment 1 base; nucleotides outside the gene matches: 12. The CDR3: CASTEGPGGGSNQPQHF. The CDR3 coding sequence is TGTGCCAGCACCGAGGGACCAGGGGGCGGGAGCAATCAGCCCCAGCATTTT.

As for this clonotype: This may stem from a read error, because a much larger clone lies one nucleotide away. The chain uses TRBV7-4 and TRBJ1-5; 10 bases map to TRBD1. V was pared by 4 bases and J by 7 bases, with 1 base of the junction left unmatched. From germline, CDR1 is SGHVT and CDR2 SQSDAQ. The CDR3 consists of 13 residues. The CDR3 DNA reads as TGTGCCAGCAGCTCGACAGGGGGCCAGCCCCAGCATTTT. Amino acid sequence: CASSSTGGQPQHF.

The chain recombines TRBV27 with TRBJ1-2; possibly TRBD1 for D (5 bases). Germline CDR1 and CDR2: MNHEY and SMNVEV (reference sequence). With 3 bases removed from V and 5 bases from J, the gap between germline ends came to 10 bases. CDR3 length: 13 amino acids. CDR3: CASSFAGPYGYTF. CDR3 DNA sequence: TGTGCCAGCAGTTTCGCGGGGCCATATGGCTACACCTTC.

This clonotype has more than one count but fewer than ten. The chain joins TRBV28 to TRBJ1-5; no clear D. This CDR3 has 12 amino acids. In germline, CDR1 is MDHEN, CDR2 SYDVKM. Trimming stripped 7 bases from V and 7 bases from J, with 11 bases between. The CDR3 spells CASTQGWQPQHF. CDR3 in DNA: TGTGCCAGCACCCAAGGGTGGCAGCCCCAGCATTTT.

This clonotype was picked up a small number of times. The chain is built from TRBV19 and TRBJ2-2; 7 positions match TRBD1. J was trimmed by 2 bases and V by 4 bases; bases with no gene match: 7. This CDR3 spans 16 amino acids. CDR1 LNHDA and CDR2 SQIVND come from the germline V gene (reference sequence). The CDR3 coding sequence is TGTGCCAGTAGTACACTCGGGACAGAAAACACCGGGGAGCTGTTTTTT. It yields the protein CASSTLGTENTGELFF.

In its sample, this clonotype was seen a few times. The chain has TRBV6-1 and TRBJ2-1; TRBD2 agrees at 7 bases. The CDR3 sequence is 16 residues long. Germline lookup yields CDR1 MNHNS and CDR2 SASEGT. Trimming took 5 bases from V and 8 from J; bases not matched to a gene: 15. In DNA form, the CDR3 reads TGTGCCAGCAGTTATTACCCGGGGAAGCGGGAATATGAGCAGTTCTTC. Its translation: CASSYYPGKREYEQFF.

The chain recombines TRBV4-3 with TRBJ2-7; D might be TRBD1 (6 bases). V was shortened by 0 bases and J by 0 bases, with 12 bases between the two germline ends. The CDR3 sequence is 16 residues long. The germline gives CDR1 LGHNA, CDR2 YSLEER. The CDR3 nucleotides are TGCGCCAGCAGCCAAGATGCAGGGGCGAGCTCCTACGAGCAGTACTTC. It translates to CASSQDAGASSYEQYF.

The V gene is TRBV19, the J gene TRBJ2-3; D not resolved. V shed 5 bases and J shed 5 bases, with 14 bases lying between them. This CDR3 has 14 residues. CDR1 LNHDA and CDR2 SQIVND come from the germline V gene (reference sequence). CDR3: CASSPRRVLDTQYF. The CDR3, as DNA: TGTGCCAGTAGTCCCCGAAGGGTTCTAGATACGCAGTATTTT.

V is TRBV7-9 and J is TRBJ2-1; D is unresolved. The CDR3 has 12 amino acids. With 3 bases removed from V and 7 bases from J, the gap between germline ends came to 7 bases. CDR1 SEHNR and CDR2 FQNEAQ come from the germline V gene (reference sequence). In DNA form, the CDR3 reads TGTGCCAGCAGCTTTGAAAGGAATGAGCAGTTCTTC. Protein sequence: CASSFERNEQFF. The full variable domain, completed using reference TRBV7-9 and TRBJ2-1, is DTGVSQNPRHKITKRGQNVTFRCDPISEHNRLYWYRQTLGQGPEFLTYFQNEAQLEKSRLLSDRFSAERPKGSFSTLEIQRTEQGDSAMYLCASSFERNEQFFGPGTRLTVL.